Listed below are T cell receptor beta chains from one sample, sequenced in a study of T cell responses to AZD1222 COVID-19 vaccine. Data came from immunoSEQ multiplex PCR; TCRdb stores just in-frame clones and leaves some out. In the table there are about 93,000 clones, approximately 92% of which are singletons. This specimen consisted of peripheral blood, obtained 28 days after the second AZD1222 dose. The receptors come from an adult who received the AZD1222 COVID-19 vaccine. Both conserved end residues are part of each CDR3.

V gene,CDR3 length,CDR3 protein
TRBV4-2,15,CASSQERVGSYEQYF
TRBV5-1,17,CASSWNPGTVDNYGYTF
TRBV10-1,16,CASSERRGLFADTQYF
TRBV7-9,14,CASSLQGSGTEAFF
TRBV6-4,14,CASRGGPPTDTQYF
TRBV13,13,CASSIRISYEQYF
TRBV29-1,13,CSVAAGVNYEQYF
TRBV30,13,CAWKGGINQPQHF
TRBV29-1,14,CSVTTGPMNTEAFF
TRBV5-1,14,CASASGTANSPLHF
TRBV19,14,CASSPNRGNTEAFF
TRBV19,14,CASGDRMYGNTIYF
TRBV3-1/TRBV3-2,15,CASSQDGLGTDTQYF
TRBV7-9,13,CASSLQGVYGYTF
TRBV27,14,CASSAGESITEAFF
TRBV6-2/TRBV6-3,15,CASSFNRGLAYEQYF
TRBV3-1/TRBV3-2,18,CASSHTGRAGYRVGGYTF
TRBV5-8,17,CASIVGVYLGSNQPQHF
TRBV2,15,CASSEQGTNTGELFF
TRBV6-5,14,CASSYSMVTYEQYF
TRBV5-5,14,CASSLGQGSQPQHF
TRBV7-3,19,CASSPVPSSGGASYNEQFF
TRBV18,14,CASSLRSSYNEQFF
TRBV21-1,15,CASSTLSGEPYEQYF
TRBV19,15,CASRGRDPSITEAFF
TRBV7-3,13,CASSLNNQETQYF
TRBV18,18,CASSPRSPQGISGNTIYF
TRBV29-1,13,CSVDYPSGETQYF
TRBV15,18,CATSRDVGAGRNTGELFF
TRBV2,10,CASSVTEAFF
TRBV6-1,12,CASSESGQPQHF
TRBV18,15,CASSPRPTQNTEAFF
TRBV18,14,CASSPGGRTGELFF
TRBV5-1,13,CASSFSGSRVAFF
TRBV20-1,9,CSALYGYTF
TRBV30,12,CAWSPGGFGYTF
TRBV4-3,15,CASSQGPGGNYGYTF
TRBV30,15,CAWSVQSGVNSPLHF
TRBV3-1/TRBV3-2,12,CASSHPADTQYF
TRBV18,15,CASSPQSAGGLEQYF
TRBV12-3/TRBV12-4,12,CASSFDYTEAFF
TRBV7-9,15,CASSLGTAGTNEQFF
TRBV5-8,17,CASSLEGKGLAPHGYTF
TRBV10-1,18,CASSEDDRPRSPNEKLFF
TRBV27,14,CASSVGLNNQPQHF
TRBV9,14,CASSVGQLQETQYF
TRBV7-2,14,CASSLGEALETQYF
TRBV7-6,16,CASSLERGAIIYEQYF
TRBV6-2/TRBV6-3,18,CASSPGEGGSGASYEQYF
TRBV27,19,CASSLLAEGILWDYNEQFF
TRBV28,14,CASSLSWGRSGYTF
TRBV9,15,CASSVMGLWDSPLHF
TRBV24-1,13,CATSLGPFYGYTF
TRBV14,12,CASGIYRGPAYF
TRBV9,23,CASSVVGQGPGLAAHFSKNIQYF
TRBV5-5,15,CASIGTPLAKNIQYF
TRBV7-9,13,CASSWGDNEKLFF